These T cell receptor beta chains were read from a single sample in a study of OX40 agonist ivuxolimab in advanced cancers. Clones were sequenced by immunoSEQ multiplex PCR, and TCRdb holds only the in-frame ones, with some missing. The sample holds about 54,000 clones; around 89% are singletons and the top ten take approximately 1.4%. Sequencing used CD4+ or CD8+ T cells sorted from blood, obtained in a trial of the OX40 agonist ivuxolimab. The source of these receptors is an adult with an advanced solid tumor such as melanoma, head and neck, liver or kidney cancer. CDR3s include the opening cysteine and the closing phenylalanine or tryptophan. A D gene is named only where the DNA matches it firmly. Part of the rows lack a size; the others show once, few, many or a class for expanded clones.

TRBD2	TRBJ2-3	.	TRBV30	TGTGCCTGGAGTGCCCCAGGACTAGCGGGAGGGCCAGATACGCAGTATTTT	CAWSAPGLAGGPDTQYF
.	TRBJ1-2	.	TRBV5-1	TGCGCCAGCAGCTTGGAGCAGGGAGTTCATGGCTACACCTTC	CASSLEQGVHGYTF
.	TRBJ2-5	once	TRBV19	TGTGCCAGTAGGGGCCTTGGGGCCGCCGGGGAGACCCAGTACTTC	CASRGLGAAGETQYF
TRBD2	TRBJ2-5	.	TRBV10-3	TGTGCCATCAGTAGAGCGGGGGTAGGCCAAGAGACCCAGTACTTC	CAISRAGVGQETQYF
.	TRBJ1-1	.	TRBV14	TGTGCCAGCAGCCTACAGTCGAACACTGAAGCTTTCTTT	CASSLQSNTEAFF
.	TRBJ1-4	.	TRBV18	TGTGCCAGCTCACCACCGTCGCAGGTTTGGGAAAAACTGTTTTTT	CASSPPSQVWEKLFF
.	TRBJ1-1	.	TRBV12-5	TGTGCTAGTGGCAGGGGAATGAACACTGAAGCTTTCTTT	CASGRGMNTEAFF
.	TRBJ1-1	.	TRBV27	TGTGCCAGCAGTTCCCTCCAGAGGATGAACACTGAAGCTTTCTTT	CASSSLQRMNTEAFF
.	TRBJ2-3	once	TRBV5-4	TGTGCCAGCAGCCTGGAGGAGGACCCTACAGATACGCAGTATTTT	CASSLEEDPTDTQYF
.	TRBJ1-6	.	TRBV30	TGTGCCTGGAGTCGCCCGGGACCGAATTCACCCCTCCACTTT	CAWSRPGPNSPLHF
.	TRBJ1-2	.	TRBV28	TGTGCCAGCCGGAGTTCCTATGGCTACACCTTC	CASRSSYGYTF
TRBD1	TRBJ2-4	.	TRBV19	TGTGCCAGTAGGGGGCAGGGGGATTCCAAAAACATTCAGTACTTC	CASRGQGDSKNIQYF
.	TRBJ1-2	.	TRBV18	TGTGCCAGCGCCGGACAGAACTATGGCTACACCTTC	CASAGQNYGYTF
.	TRBJ2-2	.	TRBV5-8	TGTGCCAGCAGCTTGGACGATACCGGGGAGCTGTTTTTT	CASSLDDTGELFF
.	TRBJ1-3	.	TRBV19	TGTGCCAGTATCACCAGCAGCTCTGGAAACACCATATATTTT	CASITSSSGNTIYF
.	TRBJ1-2	.	TRBV14	TGTGCCAGCAGCCTATATAGAGGCCTTAACTATGGCTACACCTTC	CASSLYRGLNYGYTF
.	TRBJ2-3	.	TRBV6-1	TGTGCCAGCAGTGACTACCTAGATACGCAGTATTTT	CASSDYLDTQYF
.	TRBJ1-1	.	TRBV11-2	TGTGCCAGCAGTCAAGATCTGGGGCGAGGCGCTTTCTTT	CASSQDLGRGAFF
TRBD1	TRBJ1-2	.	TRBV19	TGTGCCAGTGTTTCCCACAGGGGCGCAGACTATGGCTACACCTTC	CASVSHRGADYGYTF
TRBD1	TRBJ1-1	.	TRBV6-1	TGTGCCAGCAGTGGTGGGAGGACAGGGAGCTTTGAAGCTTTCTTT	CASSGGRTGSFEAFF
.	TRBJ1-5	once	TRBV6-6	TGTGCCAGCAGTTACGCGGCAGATGGAGATCAGCCCCAGCATTTT	CASSYAADGDQPQHF
TRBD2	TRBJ2-7	once	TRBV7-9	TGTGCCAGCAGCTTATGGAGGACGGGGGGTCACGGGCAGTACTTC	CASSLWRTGGHGQYF
.	TRBJ1-2	.	TRBV5-1	TGCGCCAGCAGCTTGGACGGCTATGGCTACACCTTC	CASSLDGYGYTF
TRBD2	TRBJ2-1	.	TRBV10-3	TGTGCCATCAGTGAGACTAGCGGGGCCTACAATGAGCAGTTCTTC	CAISETSGAYNEQFF
.	TRBJ1-1	.	TRBV18	TGTGCCAGCTCCCCCCAGGACCAGGGGCACGTTTTT	CASSPQDQGHVF
.	TRBJ2-7	once	TRBV7-9	TGTGCCAGCAGCTTAGCCATCCCGATAGGCGAGCAGTACTTC	CASSLAIPIGEQYF
.	TRBJ2-1	once	TRBV6-6	TGTGCCAGCAGTTCAACCGGGACCAACAATGAGCAGTTCTTC	CASSSTGTNNEQFF
TRBD2	TRBJ2-1	.	TRBV28	TGTGCCAGCAGTTCGCCGTCTAGCGGGAGTATCTACAATGAGCAGTTCTTC	CASSSPSSGSIYNEQFF
.	TRBJ2-1	.	TRBV10-1	TGCGCCAGCAGTGAGTCCGTCCCGAGACTCGGATACAATGAGCAGTTCTTC	CASSESVPRLGYNEQFF
.	TRBJ2-7	.	TRBV7-9	TGTGCCAGCGGGCGGGACGAGCAGTACTTC	CASGRDEQYF
.	TRBJ2-7	.	TRBV30	TGTGCCTGGAGATCAGGCACCATTTACGAGCAGTACTTC	CAWRSGTIYEQYF
TRBD2	TRBJ2-3	.	TRBV27	TGTGCCAGCAGTCCCGGCAGCGGGAGGGCCGGGAGAGATACGCAGTATTTT	CASSPGSGRAGRDTQYF
.	TRBJ2-7	.	TRBV27	TGTGCCAGCAGTTTATCGGCCTGGCCCTACGAGCAGTACTTC	CASSLSAWPYEQYF
TRBD1	TRBJ1-2	.	TRBV18	TGTGCCAGCTCACCTGGACAGGGCCGCGGCTACACCTTC	CASSPGQGRGYTF
TRBD1	TRBJ2-1	few	TRBV18	TGTGCCAGCTCACCCTCGCTGGGGGACAGGGGGAGAAATGAGCAGTTCTTC	CASSPSLGDRGRNEQFF
.	TRBJ2-5	.	TRBV19	TGTGCCAGTAGTTACGGAGGGGAAGAGACCCAGTACTTC	CASSYGGEETQYF
.	TRBJ2-4	.	TRBV5-1	TGCGCCAGCAGCTTGGAGGCGGCCAAAAACATTCAGTACTTC	CASSLEAAKNIQYF
.	TRBJ1-5	.	TRBV10-1	TGCGCCAGCAGTGAATCCAGCAATCAGCCCCAGCATTTT	CASSESSNQPQHF
.	TRBJ1-1	.	TRBV7-6	TGTGCCAGCAGCCCCTACCCCCCGGGGGCGATGAACACTGAAGCTTTCTTT	CASSPYPPGAMNTEAFF
.	TRBJ1-2	few	TRBV28	TGTGCCAGCAGTTTGGTTGAGAACTATGGCTACACCTTC	CASSLVENYGYTF
.	TRBJ1-4	.	TRBV5-5	TGTGCCAGCAGCTTCCCGACGGAAGAAAAACTGTTTTTT	CASSFPTEEKLFF
TRBD1	TRBJ1-5	.	TRBV30	TGTGCCTGGAGTAGGGACAGCATTAGCAATCAGCCCCAGCATTTT	CAWSRDSISNQPQHF
.	TRBJ2-5	.	TRBV4-2	TGTGCCAGCAGCCAAGATCAAGACTCCCGCTTCAAGACCCAGTACTTC	CASSQDQDSRFKTQYF
TRBD1	TRBJ1-2	.	TRBV7-2	TGTGCCAGCAGCTTACCGAGACAGGGGCGCCACTATGGCTGCACCTTC	CASSLPRQGRHYGCTF
TRBD1	TRBJ2-7	.	TRBV28	TGTGCCAGCAGTCCGGGGACAGGCTCTGGCGAGCAGTACTTC	CASSPGTGSGEQYF
.	TRBJ2-5	.	TRBV5-4	TGTGCCAGCAGCTTTGGGGTAGGGGAGACCCAGTACTTC	CASSFGVGETQYF
.	TRBJ2-1	once	TRBV13	TGTGCCAGCAGCGGCGGATACAATGAGCAGTTCTTC	CASSGGYNEQFF
TRBD1	TRBJ1-5	once	TRBV6-6	TGTGCCAGCGGAAGACAGGGATGGAGCAATCAGCCCCAGCATTTT	CASGRQGWSNQPQHF
.	TRBJ1-5	.	TRBV11-2	TGTGCCAGCAGCTTAGATCGTGATCAGCCCCAGCATTTT	CASSLDRDQPQHF
TRBD2	TRBJ2-2	.	TRBV5-6	TGTGCCAGCAGCTTGGTGGGCGGGAGTGGGAACACCGGGGAGCTGTTTTTT	CASSLVGGSGNTGELFF
.	TRBJ1-1	few	TRBV5-1	TGCGCCAGCAGTCCCTACGGGGGGAACACTGAAGCTTTCTTT	CASSPYGGNTEAFF
TRBD2	TRBJ2-3	.	TRBV2	TGTGCCAGCAGTATGACTAGCGGGGGTCGGGATACGCAGTATTTT	CASSMTSGGRDTQYF
TRBD1	TRBJ1-5	.	TRBV27	TGTGCCAGCAGTCTCACCGGGACAGGGGATCAGCCCCAGCATTTT	CASSLTGTGDQPQHF
TRBD2	TRBJ2-3	.	TRBV6-4	TGTGCCAGCTCGGGGGGACCAGGGGATACGCAGTATTTT	CASSGGPGDTQYF
.	TRBJ2-5	.	TRBV2	TGTGCCAGAGGCTCTGGGGTCCAAGAGACCCAGTACTTC	CARGSGVQETQYF